What follows are 15 T cell receptor beta chains derived from one specimen sequenced in a study of cytomegalovirus exposure and HLA in healthy donors. This PCR relied on a set of 60 Vbeta primers and 13 Jbeta primers. Profiling relied on immunoSEQ multiplex PCR, and the TCRdb table lists in-frame clones only, not all of them. Found here are about 190,000 clones, 65% to 80% of them singletons; the top ten hold approximately 1%. The sequenced sample consisted of PBMCs. The source of these receptors is a woman between 40 and 50 years old in good health and CMV-seronegative.

The rearrangement uses TRBV6-6 and TRBJ1-3, with D possibly matching TRBD1 (6 bases). This CDR3 has 11 residues. V lost 6 bases to trimming and J lost 14 bases, with 14 bases between them. Germline V gives CDR1 MNHNY, CDR2 SVGAGI (reference sequence). CDR3 protein: CASRHRDTVYF. Here the CDR3 DNA reads TGTGCCAGCAGACACCGGGACACTGTATATTTT.

The V call is TRBV7-3, the J call TRBJ2-3; 9 bases line up with TRBD2. This CDR3 has 15 amino acids. CDR1 and CDR2 from the germline V gene are SGHTA and FQGTGA. V dropped 1 base and J dropped 8; count of bases not matched to a gene: 7. Here the CDR3 reads CASSLSGRELATQYF. The CDR3 DNA is TGTGCCAGCAGCTTAAGCGGGAGGGAACTGGCTACGCAGTATTTT.

There are a few counts of this clone. The V gene is TRBV19, the J gene TRBJ2-1, with TRBD2 identical over 9 bases. The V and J ends lost 5 bases and 10 bases, in that order; junction bases with no gene match: 9. The CDR3 extends over 14 amino acids. CDR1 and CDR2 from the germline V gene are LNHDA and SQIVND (reference sequence). CDR3 in amino acids: CASSAVAGVEEQFF. The CDR3 bases are TGTGCCAGTAGTGCGGTAGCGGGAGTAGAAGAGCAGTTCTTC.

The chain couples TRBV7-2 to TRBJ2-2; 8 bases align to TRBD1. Looked up from germline, CDR1 is SGHTA and CDR2 is FQGNSA. The V gene end was trimmed by 4 bases and the J gene end by 6 bases; junction bases not matched to a gene: 4. The length of the CDR3 is 14 residues. CDR3 residues: CASSYDRGSGELFF. In nucleotides, the CDR3 is TGTGCCAGCAGCTATGACAGGGGATCCGGGGAGCTGTTTTTT.

The chain couples TRBV6-6 to TRBJ2-2; D is unclear. V was pared by 7 bases and J by 3 bases, with 15 bases between. The germline CDR1 and CDR2 sequences are MNHNY and SVGAGI (reference sequence). CDR3 length: 15 amino acids. The CDR3 protein is CASIPTRLYTGELFF. The CDR3 nucleotides read TGTGCCAGCATTCCCACGAGACTCTACACCGGGGAGCTGTTTTTT.

The chain is built from TRBV7-7 and TRBJ2-3; 7 nucleotides agree with TRBD2. CDR1 and CDR2 from the germline V gene are SSHAT and FNYEAQ (reference sequence). The CDR3 runs 15 residues. The V and J ends lost 1 base and 11 bases, in that order; junction bases with no gene match: 12. The CDR3 DNA reads TGTGCCAGCAGCTTAGAGGGAGGGCCTGGTAGAATGCAGTATTTT. This encodes CASSLEGGPGRMQYF.

The chain combines TRBV4-1 with TRBJ2-3; 10 nucleotides agree with TRBD2. The CDR3 consists of 17 residues. Germline V gene lookup returns CDR1 MGHRA and CDR2 YSYEKL. The V and J ends lost 0 bases and 2 bases, in that order; junction bases with no gene match: 5. The CDR3 DNA reads TGCGCCAGCAGCCAAGATTGGCTAGCGGGGGTCACAGATACGCAGTATTTT. As protein: CASSQDWLAGVTDTQYF.

The rearrangement links TRBV5-4 to TRBJ2-7, with TRBD1 as a possible D gene (6 bases). Between the trimmed V and J ends, which lost 0 bases and 7 bases, there was a span of 11 bases. The CDR3 sequence is 13 residues long. CDR1 is SGHNT and CDR2 is YYREEE in the germline V gene (reference sequence). In DNA form, the CDR3 reads TGTGCCAGCAGCTTGGATAGGGGGTGGGAGCAGTACGTC. Protein sequence: CASSLDRGWEQYV.

The genes are TRBV30 and TRBJ2-1; perhaps TRBD1 as D (6 bases). The V end lost 1 base, the J end lost 0 bases, and 22 bases lay between the germline ends. Germline CDR1 and CDR2: GTSNPN and SVGIG (reference sequence). This CDR3 comprises 19 residues. The CDR3 loop reads CAWSEELGGRGYSYNEQFF. CDR3 coding DNA: TGTGCCTGGAGTGAGGAACTAGGGGGAAGAGGTTACTCCTACAATGAGCAGTTCTTC.

The V and J genes are TRBV6-6 and TRBJ1-1; TRBD1 might be the D (5 bases). The CDR3 extends over 14 amino acids. The V gene lost 2 bases and the J gene lost 3 bases, with 10 bases spanning the gap. Germline values: CDR1 MNHNY, CDR2 SVGAGI (reference sequence). For the CDR3, the DNA is TGTGCCAGCAGTTACGTGGGGCGAGACACTGAAGCTTTCTTT. Its translation is CASSYVGRDTEAFF.

As DNA, the CDR3 is TGTGCCAGCAGCCTCAGAGGCGAGAAGCAGTACGTC. Protein product: CASSLRGEKQYV. This chain uses TRBV11-3 with TRBJ2-7; unclear D gene. Germline lookup yields CDR1 SGHNT and CDR2 YENEEA. V shed 5 bases and J shed 8 bases, with 13 bases lying between them. This CDR3 has 12 residues.

This chain links TRBV27 with TRBJ1-2; the D gene is possibly TRBD1 (6 bases). V was cut by 8 bases and J by 4 bases, with 11 bases left in between. The V gene's germline CDR1 is MNHEY and CDR2 SMNVEV (reference sequence). This CDR3 spans 12 amino acids. The CDR3 loop reads CASGRGGYGYTF. The CDR3 DNA sequence: TGTGCCAGCGGAAGAGGGGGCTATGGCTACACCTTC.

V and J are TRBV6-6 and TRBJ1-5; 7 bases map to TRBD1. Trimming took 2 bases from V and 9 from J; bases not matched to a gene: 1. The CDR3 runs 12 residues. Germline V gene data show CDR1 as MNHNY and CDR2 as SVGAGI (reference sequence). In DNA, the CDR3 is TGTGCCAGCAGTTACCAGGGGGGGCCCCAGCATTTT. Protein: CASSYQGGPQHF.

V gene TRBV11-2 combines with J gene TRBJ2-1; tentatively, D is TRBD1 (6 bases). The CDR3 covers 13 residues. The germline gives CDR1 SGHAT, CDR2 FQNNGV. V was cut by 5 bases and J by 6 bases, with 11 bases left in between. The CDR3 sequence is CASSPGVGNEQFF. Here the CDR3 DNA reads TGTGCCAGCAGCCCAGGGGTCGGCAATGAGCAGTTCTTC.

The chain carries TRBV27 and TRBJ2-1; D possibly corresponds to TRBD2 (5 bases). Trimming left V 2 bases short and J 0 bases short, with 8 bases between. This CDR3 spans 15 amino acids. The germline gives CDR1 MNHEY, CDR2 SMNVEV (reference sequence). This CDR3 reads CASSLRGPSYNEQFF. The CDR3 bases are TGTGCCAGCAGTTTACGAGGGCCCTCCTACAATGAGCAGTTCTTC.